Each of the 4 T cell receptor beta chains below was sequenced from the same sample in a study of blood T cells in healthy people across ages. PCR was performed a second time for roughly 7 to 11 cycles using a sample-barcoded 5' primer and a J-beta primer mix. TCRdb passed the 5' RACE reads through MiXCR, listing each CDR3 protein once. Here the sample spans hundreds of thousands of distinct CDR3 sequences, 20% to 25% being singletons. The sample taken for sequencing was blood. The receptors shown here come from a man in his sixties or seventies in good health.

As regards this clonotype: It may be a read error: a sequence one base away is much more abundant. The genes are TRBV4-3 and TRBJ1-2, with D unclear. The CDR3 has 13 residues. In germline, CDR1 is LGHNA, CDR2 YSLEER. Trimming took off 4 bases at V and 4 bases at J, with 10 bases between the two ends. CDR3: CASSLMRGYGYTF. Here the CDR3 DNA reads TGCGCCAGCAGCCTAATGAGAGGCTATGGCTACACCTTC.

CDR3 sequence reads: CSAPRTSGVAYNEQFF. In DNA form, the CDR3 reads TGCAGTGCTCCGCGGACTAGCGGGGTTGCCTACAATGAGCAGTTCTTC. This chain joins TRBV20-1 and TRBJ2-1; TRBD2 aligns across 12 bases. This CDR3 comprises 16 residues. Germline V gives CDR1 DFQATT, CDR2 SNEGSKA (reference sequence). Unmatched junction bases numbered 7, after V lost 5 bases and J lost 2 bases.

The table lists this clonotype with a few counts. This rearrangement joins TRBV6-1 to TRBJ2-5; weak D call: TRBD2 (6 bases). Judging by the DNA end, TRBJ2-7 fits better; the J call may be wrong. This CDR3 has 13 residues. CDR1 is MNHNS, CDR2 SASEGT, per germline. CDR3 coding DNA: TGTGCCAGCAGTGAACGCGGGGTGGACGAGCAGTACTTC. This gives the protein CASSERGVDEQYF.

This clonotype turned up a few times. This chain links TRBV12-3 or TRBV12-4 with TRBJ1-5, with D hard to call. This CDR3 has 14 residues. V shed 3 bases and J shed 3 bases, with 9 bases lying between them. The CDR3 DNA reads TGTGCCAGCAGTTTGAAGACCCACAATCAGCCCCAGCATTTT. Translating it yields CASSLKTHNQPQHF.